These 3 T cell receptor beta chains were all obtained from the same sample, sequenced in a study of neurological immune-mediated disorders. MiXCR was run by TCRdb on the 5' RACE reads, yielding one entry per CDR3 protein. The sample consists of some 42,000 distinct CDR3 sequences, approximately 10% of them appearing once. Sequences were obtained from CD4+ T cells from blood. The receptors stem from a woman aged 30 to 39 with HTLV-1-associated myelopathy (HAM/TSP).

The V and J genes are TRBV11-3 and TRBJ1-1; no clear D. Per germline, CDR1 SGHNT and CDR2 YENEEA. The ends were cut back, 3 bases at V and 1 base at J, with 15 bases in the middle. The CDR3 spans 16 residues. Here the CDR3 reads CASSLNGLRRNTEAFF. CDR3 nucleotide sequence: TGTGCCAGCAGCTTGAATGGGTTAAGAAGGAACACTGAAGCTTTCTTT.

This clonotype appeared many times. The chain employs TRBV29-1 and TRBJ2-3; TRBD1 is a possible D gene (6 bases). V lost 2 bases to trimming and J lost 4 bases, with 7 bases between them. Germline CDR1 reads SQVTM; CDR2 reads ANQGSEA. CDR3 length equals 12 residues. The CDR3 DNA follows: TGCAGCGTTGAAAACAGGGCAGATACGCAGTATTTT. This translates into CSVENRADTQYF.

The chain couples TRBV29-1 to TRBJ2-1, with D tentatively TRBD1 (6 bases). The germline V and J ends were trimmed by 1 base and 5 bases, with 18 bases remaining between them. The CDR3 has 16 residues. CDR1 and CDR2 from the germline V gene are SQVTM and ANQGSEA. The CDR3 reads CSVEAEWAGDHNEQFF. The CDR3 region has the DNA TGCAGCGTTGAAGCCGAGTGGGCAGGGGACCACAATGAGCAGTTCTTC.